This entry features one T cell receptor beta chain sequence. Its specific antigen is unknown. One base away there is no much larger clone; base qualities are not given. For sequencing of the TCRbeta CDR3 region, genomic DNA was extracted from the sorted cells. TCRbeta CDR3 regions were sequenced using the immunoSEQ Assay. TCRdb limited this immuneACCESS table to in-frame rearrangements with V and J called. A share of clones is missing; checked studies link under half to unresolved V genes, and the rest is unexplained. The table for this sample lists tens of thousands of clones; just under 95% of them were counted only once. The ten biggest clones cover 15% to 18% of the sample. V and J are trimmed by 3 bases and 11 bases, and the gene matches miss 10 bases of the junction. The CDR1 and CDR2 encoded by the germline V gene (reference sequence) are LNHDA and SQIVND. The CDR3 has 16 amino acids, counting the end cysteine and phenylalanine. Only the CDR3 part of the read is kept: 48 bases, read in frame from the first base.

The data originate from a study of OX40 agonist ivuxolimab in advanced cancers. General notes on the study: Ivuxolimab, which targeted the costimulatory receptor OX40 (CD134), was an agonistic, fully human IgG2 monoclonal antibody. Intravenous ivuxolimab was administered to patients every 2 weeks at six dose levels: 0.01, 0.1, 0.3, 1.5, 3 and 10 mg/kg. Among the 52 dose-escalation patients, about 20 had hepatocellular carcinoma, 15 or so melanoma, 9 renal cell carcinoma and 9 head and neck cancer. A male proportion of 82.7% and a mean age of about 60 years, ranging from roughly 23 to 85, were recorded for the dose-escalation cohort. Prior anti-PD-1, anti-PD-L1 or anti-CTLA-4 therapy was permitted, and about 40% of dose-escalation patients had received checkpoint inhibitors. Partial responses occurred in three dose-escalation patients, of whom one had hepatocellular carcinoma and two had cutaneous melanoma. The point of sequencing TCRbeta in the periphery was to test whether ivuxolimab changed TCR sequence diversity and drove clonal T-cell expansion. The paper reports the monotherapy dose-escalation portion (N of about 52 patients) of the phase I ivuxolimab trial.

Patients with autoimmune disease history or receiving systemic immunosuppression were excluded from the trial. Peripheral blood for TCR sequencing was drawn from every dose cohort at baseline, at cycle 4 day 1 and at cycle 7 day 1. The samples were drawn from a first-in-human, open-label, multicenter phase I dose-escalation trial of ivuxolimab. Adults with locally advanced or metastatic head and neck squamous cell, hepatocellular, melanoma or renal cell carcinoma were enrolled in the trial. Before TCR sequencing, CD4+ T cells and CD8+ T cells were sorted from peripheral blood as separate populations. Here is what the overall study found, with its caveats: The antigen specificity of the clonally expanded peripheral T cells was not determined. In the 0.1-3.0 mg/kg groups, partial responders had among the lowest normalized peripheral clonal expansion, particularly in CD8+ T cells. On average, CD8+ T cells showed more expanded clones than CD4+ T cells after ivuxolimab. At doses of 0.1 to 3.0 mg/kg, clonal expansion of both CD4+ and CD8+ T cells in blood was seen between baseline and week 6. Low levels of normalized T-cell clonal expansion were also seen in some patients who did not respond.

This receptor chain uses TRBV19 and TRBJ2-3; TRBD2 aligns with 14 central bases. Sample: CD4+ or CD8+ T cells sorted from blood, taken in a trial of the OX40 agonist ivuxolimab. This sequence originates from an adult with an advanced solid tumor such as melanoma, head and neck, liver or kidney cancer. The DNA sequence is given as TGTGCCAGTAGTATCGGGACTAGCGGGGGCTATCCAAAGCAGTATTTT. This sequence encodes CASSIGTSGGYPKQYF.